Below are 20 T cell receptor beta chains sequenced from a single sample in a study of blood T cell repertoires in COVID-19. Produced via immunoSEQ multiplex PCR; TCRdb's table is partial and in-frame only. Counted here are under 400,000 clones, around nine tenths occurring once; the ten biggest clones make up about 0.94%. Sequencing was done on a sample of PBMCs or T cells enriched from blood (not recorded which). The receptors stem from a woman aged 25-40 years who had been exposed to COVID-19.

V is TRBV28 and J is TRBJ2-1, with D possibly being TRBD1 (5 bases). Trimming took off 4 bases at V and 0 bases at J, with 19 bases between the two ends. CDR1 and CDR2 (germline): MDHEN, SYDVKM. The CDR3 is made up of 18 amino acids. CDR3 region: CASSWRQGRANSYNEQFF. CDR3 coding DNA: TGTGCCAGCAGTTGGCGCCAGGGTCGGGCGAACTCCTACAATGAGCAGTTCTTC.

V is TRBV3-1 (or the pseudogene TRBV3-2) and J is TRBJ1-6; 9 positions match TRBD1. CDR3 length: 14 residues. The ends lost 0 bases at V and 9 bases at J; junction bases unmatched: 0. Germline V lookup: CDR1 LGHDT, CDR2 YNNKEL (reference sequence). The DNA for the CDR3 is TGTGCCAGCAGCCAAGAGACAGGGGGTTCACCCCTCCACTTT. This gives the protein CASSQETGGSPLHF.

This clone was seen a single time. The CDR3 is CASSLSPTSGSDEQYF. The DNA of the CDR3 is TGTGCCAGCAGTTTATCCCCTACTAGCGGGAGTGACGAGCAGTACTTC. The chain uses TRBV28 and TRBJ2-7, with 11 bases identical to TRBD2. V was pared by 1 base and J by 5 bases, with 7 bases of the junction left unmatched. This CDR3 has 16 residues. Germline-derived CDR1 and CDR2 are MDHEN and SYDVKM.

Only a few counts were recorded for this clone. The chain employs TRBV10-3 and TRBJ2-7; 10 bases align to TRBD2. The CDR3 is 17 residues long. Germline lookup yields CDR1 ENHRY and CDR2 SYGVKD. J was trimmed by 4 bases and V by 3 bases; bases with no gene match: 12. Here the CDR3 reads CAISDDLGSGRAYEQYF. CDR3 DNA: TGTGCCATCAGTGACGACTTGGGGAGCGGGAGGGCGTACGAGCAGTACTTC.

The rearrangement joins TRBV6-5 to TRBJ2-7, with D maybe TRBD2 (5 bases). The CDR3 loop spans 15 amino acids. The V end was cut by 6 bases, the J end by 5 bases, with 20 bases between. CDR1 MNHEY and CDR2 SVGAGI come from the germline V gene. CDR3 region: CASSSLSGVANEQYF. In nucleotides, the CDR3 is TGTGCCAGCAGCAGCCTCTCCGGGGTGGCCAACGAGCAGTACTTC.

The chain combines TRBV6-5 with TRBJ2-7; D is perhaps TRBD2 (5 bases). Trimming took 6 bases from V and 2 from J, leaving 14 bases between them. Germline CDR1 reads MNHEY; CDR2 reads SVGAGI. The CDR3 extends over 14 amino acids. This chain's CDR3 is CASSPKRPTYEQYF. In DNA, the CDR3 is TGTGCCAGCAGCCCAAAGCGGCCTACCTACGAGCAGTACTTC.

As DNA, the CDR3 is TGTGCCAGCAGTTTCACTCCCAGTTTCTTCGGGGACACCGGGGAGCTGTTTTTT. The encoded protein is CASSFTPSFFGDTGELFF. The rearrangement joins TRBV28 to TRBJ2-2, with a tentative D call TRBD2 (5 bases). The V and J ends lost 3 bases and 3 bases respectively, with 20 bases between them. The CDR3 is made up of 18 amino acids. CDR1 is MDHEN and CDR2 is SYDVKM in the germline V gene.

Here the CDR3 DNA reads TGCAGCACCCGGACAGAAGTGTATGGCTACACCTTC. Its translation: CSTRTEVYGYTF. V is TRBV29-1 and J is TRBJ1-2; D perhaps matches TRBD1 (6 bases). There are 12 residues in the CDR3. The germline gives CDR1 SQVTM, CDR2 ANQGSEA. Trimming left V 8 bases short and J 5 bases short, with 15 bases between.

This clone was observed once. The V gene is TRBV6-1, the J gene TRBJ1-3; the match to TRBD1 covers 8 bases. Trimming cost V 2 bases and J 2 bases; bases outside gene matches: 11. Germline V gene sequence: CDR1 MNHNS, CDR2 SASEGT. The CDR3 loop spans 18 amino acids. In DNA, the CDR3 is TGTGCCAGCAGTGAATTAAGGGACAGGCTACGGCCTGGAAACACCATATATTTT. Its protein product is CASSELRDRLRPGNTIYF.

The chain links TRBV29-1 to TRBJ2-5; 11 nucleotides align to TRBD1. CDR1 and CDR2 from the germline V gene are SQVTM and ANQGSEA. The ends lost 4 bases at V and 7 bases at J; junction bases unmatched: 8. The CDR3 runs to 14 residues. CDR3 loop: CSVVGQGDLWTQYF. CDR3 nucleotide sequence: TGCAGCGTTGTGGGACAGGGGGATTTATGGACCCAGTACTTC.

The chain couples TRBV6-2 or TRBV6-3 to TRBJ1-1; no clear D. The ends were cut back, 0 bases at V and 2 bases at J, with 10 bases in the middle. Germline assignment: CDR1 MNHEY and CDR2 SVGEGT. The CDR3 is 15 residues long. CDR3 nucleotides: TGTGCCAGCAGTTACTCGCCAGGTAGTAACACTGAAGCTTTCTTT. The encoded protein is CASSYSPGSNTEAFF.

This clone was seen a handful of times. The V gene is TRBV27, the J gene TRBJ2-1; 7 nucleotides agree with TRBD2. With 8 bases clipped from V and 4 bases from J, the junction kept 8 bases outside the gene matches. The CDR3 consists of 14 residues. CDR1 is MNHEY, CDR2 SMNVEV, per germline (reference sequence). CDR3 nucleotide sequence: TGTGCCAGCTATGGGGCTAGCGGTTACAATGAGCAGTTCTTC. This encodes CASYGASGYNEQFF.

The rearrangement joins TRBV19 to TRBJ2-5; 7 bases line up with TRBD2. The CDR3 is made up of 15 amino acids. The junction had 2 bases not matched to a gene; V was cut back by 0 bases and J by 1 base. The V gene's germline CDR1 is LNHDA and CDR2 SQIVND (reference sequence). The CDR3 loop is CASSIDPSGQETQYF. The CDR3 DNA follows: TGTGCCAGTAGTATAGACCCTAGCGGCCAAGAGACCCAGTACTTC.

This chain uses TRBV5-1 with TRBJ2-7, with D possibly matching TRBD1 (7 bases). V shed 1 base and J shed 0 bases, with 20 bases lying between them. The CDR3 runs to 18 residues. Germline V lookup: CDR1 SGHRS, CDR2 YFSETQ. CDR3 amino acids: CASSLRRDSLAPSYEQYF. The CDR3 nucleotides are TGCGCCAGCAGCTTGAGGAGGGACAGCCTTGCCCCCTCCTACGAGCAGTACTTC. Combining the CDR3 with reference TRBV5-1 and TRBJ2-7 gives the whole variable domain KAGVTQTPRYLIKTRGQQVTLSCSPISGHRSVSWYQQTPGQGLQFLFEYFSETQRNKGNFPGRFSGRQFSNSRSEMNVSTLELGDSALYLCASSLRRDSLAPSYEQYFGPGTRLTVT.

The gene calls are TRBV28 and TRBJ2-7, with D possibly TRBD2 on 6 matching bases. The CDR3 sequence is 16 residues long. Germline V CDR1 and CDR2: MDHEN, SYDVKM. V shed 0 bases and J shed 3 bases, with 15 bases lying between them. The CDR3 loop reads CASSLWGTSTGYEQYF. CDR3 coding DNA: TGTGCCAGCAGTTTATGGGGGACTTCTACAGGCTACGAGCAGTACTTC. The variable domain in full, completed from reference TRBV28 and TRBJ2-7, reads DVKVTQSSRYLVKRTGEKVFLECVQDMDHENMFWYRQDPGLGLRLIYFSYDVKMKEKGDIPEGYSVSREKKERFSLILESASTNQTSMYLCASSLWGTSTGYEQYFGPGTRLTVT.

V usage is TRBV7-3 and J usage is TRBJ2-2; D unclear. The germline CDR1 and CDR2 sequences are SGHTA and FQGTGA. The CDR3 runs 13 residues. Trimming took 5 bases from V and 1 from J, leaving 5 bases between them. In DNA, the CDR3 is TGTGCCAGCAGCATACAGAACACCGGGGAGCTGTTTTTT. It specifies CASSIQNTGELFF. Full variable domain (missing parts from reference TRBV7-3 and TRBJ2-2): GAGVSQTPSNKVTEKGKYVELRCDPISGHTALYWYRQSLGQGPEFLIYFQGTGAADDSGLPNDRFFAVRPEGSVSTLKIQRTERGDSAVYLCASSIQNTGELFFGEGSRLTVL.

The chain has TRBV11-2 and TRBJ1-1; possible D gene TRBD1, 6 bases. Germline values: CDR1 SGHAT, CDR2 FQNNGV. Trimming removed 1 base from V and 1 base from J, with 7 bases in between. This CDR3 spans 14 amino acids. As DNA, the CDR3 is TGTGCCAGCAGCTTAGTGGGACAGAACACTGAAGCTTTCTTT. It translates to CASSLVGQNTEAFF.

J is TRBJ2-7 and V is TRBV6-2 or TRBV6-3, with TRBD2 matching over 12 bases. Germline V CDR1 and CDR2: MNHEY, SVGEGT. The CDR3 loop spans 15 amino acids. V lost 6 bases, J lost 1 base, and 4 bases stayed unmatched. The CDR3 region has the DNA TGTGCCAGCAGCCCTACTAGCGGGAGGTCCTACGAGCAGTACTTC. Its translation: CASSPTSGRSYEQYF.

The V and J genes are TRBV6-5 and TRBJ2-7, with TRBD2 matching 7 bases. Germline V lookup: CDR1 MNHEY, CDR2 SVGAGI. V lost 8 bases and J lost 2; bases outside the gene matches: 6. This CDR3 has 13 amino acids. The chain's CDR3 is CASRDYLAYEQYF. In DNA, the CDR3 is TGTGCCAGCCGGGACTACCTGGCCTACGAGCAGTACTTC.

The rearrangement joins TRBV19 to TRBJ1-5; D call uncertain. The V gene lost 3 bases and the J gene lost 2 bases, with 17 bases spanning the gap. Looked up from germline, CDR1 is LNHDA and CDR2 is SQIVND (reference sequence). The CDR3 covers 17 residues. CDR3 DNA: TGTGCCAGTAGTATCCTTGTTTCGGGGTCGGGCAATCAGCCCCAGCATTTT. Amino acids: CASSILVSGSGNQPQHF.